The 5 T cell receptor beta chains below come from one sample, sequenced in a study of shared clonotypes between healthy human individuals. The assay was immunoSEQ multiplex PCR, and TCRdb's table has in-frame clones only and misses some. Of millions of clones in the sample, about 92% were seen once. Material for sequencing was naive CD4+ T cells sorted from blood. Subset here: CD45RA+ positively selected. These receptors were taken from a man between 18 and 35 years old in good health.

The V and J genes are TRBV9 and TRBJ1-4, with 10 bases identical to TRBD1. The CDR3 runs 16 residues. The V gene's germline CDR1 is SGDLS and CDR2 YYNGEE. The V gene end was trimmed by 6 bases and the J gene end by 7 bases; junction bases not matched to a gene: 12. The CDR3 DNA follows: TGTGCCAGCACCCTGGGGGGACAGGGGTATCGTGAAAAACTGTTTTTT. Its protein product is CASTLGGQGYREKLFF.

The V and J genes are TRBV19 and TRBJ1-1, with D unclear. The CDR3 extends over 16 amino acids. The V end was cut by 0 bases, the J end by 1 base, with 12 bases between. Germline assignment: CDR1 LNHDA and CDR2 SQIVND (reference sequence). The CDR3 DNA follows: TGTGCCAGTAGTATAGATCCCGGGTTCAGGAACACTGAAGCTTTCTTT. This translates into CASSIDPGFRNTEAFF.

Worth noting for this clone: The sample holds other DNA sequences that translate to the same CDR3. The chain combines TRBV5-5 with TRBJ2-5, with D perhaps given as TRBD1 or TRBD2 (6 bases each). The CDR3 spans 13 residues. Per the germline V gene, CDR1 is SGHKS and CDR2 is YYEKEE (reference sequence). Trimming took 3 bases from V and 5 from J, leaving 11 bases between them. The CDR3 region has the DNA TGTGCCAGCAGCTCCACAGGGAGGGAGACCCAGTACTTC. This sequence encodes CASSSTGRETQYF.

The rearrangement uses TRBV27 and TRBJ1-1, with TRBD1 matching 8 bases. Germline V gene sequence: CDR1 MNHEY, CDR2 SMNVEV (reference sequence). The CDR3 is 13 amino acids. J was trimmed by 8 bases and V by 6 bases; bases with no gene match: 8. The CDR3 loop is CASSRRQGSEAFF. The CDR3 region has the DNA TGTGCCAGCAGCCGGAGACAGGGGTCGGAAGCTTTCTTT.

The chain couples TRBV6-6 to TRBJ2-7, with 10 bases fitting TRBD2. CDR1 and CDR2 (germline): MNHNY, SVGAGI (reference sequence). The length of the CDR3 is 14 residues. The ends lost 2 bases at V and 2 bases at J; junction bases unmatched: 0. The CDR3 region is CASSYTSGAYEQYF. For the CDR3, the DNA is TGTGCCAGCAGTTACACTAGCGGGGCCTACGAGCAGTACTTC.